Listed below are T cell receptor beta chains from one sample, sequenced in a study of CD8 T cells in Susac syndrome. TCRdb ran MiXCR on the immunoSEQ multiplex PCR reads and lists one entry per CDR3 protein. The sample contains 150,000 to 200,000 distinct CDR3 sequences, about 93% of which appear only once. Sequenced: CD4+ T cells from PBMCs. The receptors were sampled from a human donor in good health. Each CDR3 is given with its conserved first and last residue. Each record gives: clone size, D gene, J gene, V gene, CDR3 DNA, CDR3 protein. The D gene is left open where the match is weak. Clone size is shown for a subset of rows, as once, few, many or a class of expanded clone.

>.|TRBD1|TRBJ2-7|TRBV29-1
TGCAGCGTCGGCCGGGACAGGGCAAGCGAGCAGTACTTC
CSVGRDRASEQYF
>.|.|TRBJ2-7|TRBV15
TGTGCCACCAGCAGAGTAGGGCAGGAATCACACGAGCAGTACTTC
CATSRVGQESHEQYF
>.|TRBD1|TRBJ1-1|TRBV12-3/TRBV12-4
TGTGCCAGCAGTCTACAGGGGGCAACTGAAGCTTTCTTT
CASSLQGATEAFF
>.|.|TRBJ1-1|TRBV5-6
TGTGCCAGCAGCTTGGTCGGGGACCCGGATAACACTGAAGCTTTCTTT
CASSLVGDPDNTEAFF
>once|.|TRBJ2-1|TRBV15
TGTGCCACCAGCAGAGATCCCAGTCAGGACAATGAGCAGTTCTTC
CATSRDPSQDNEQFF
>.|TRBD2|TRBJ2-3|TRBV15
TGTGCCACCAGCAGAGACGTGACTAGCGGGGGGCCCTTAGATACGCAGTATTTT
CATSRDVTSGGPLDTQYF
>.|.|TRBJ2-7|TRBV2
TGTGCCAGCAGTTATGACAGGTTAGCCTACGAGCAGTACTTC
CASSYDRLAYEQYF
>once|.|TRBJ1-2|TRBV12-3/TRBV12-4
TGTGCCAGCAGTTTTGGGGTTGTCTATGGCTACACCTTC
CASSFGVVYGYTF
>.|.|TRBJ1-2|TRBV5-6
TGTGCCAGCAGCTCCGGGGCTTCCTATGGCTACACCTTC
CASSSGASYGYTF
>once|TRBD2|TRBJ2-2|TRBV7-2
TGTGCCAGCAGCCTACGGACTAGCGGGGGCGGGGAGCTGTTTTTT
CASSLRTSGGGELFF
>.|TRBD1|TRBJ2-5|TRBV12-3/TRBV12-4
TGTGCCAGCAGTTTTACAGGGGGCCGGGAGACCCAGTACTTC
CASSFTGGRETQYF
>.|.|TRBJ2-1|TRBV6-1
TGTGCCAGCAGGGGCGAGGGTTACAGGGTTAGTGGGAATGAGCAGTTCTTC
CASRGEGYRVSGNEQFF
>.|.|TRBJ1-6|TRBV2
TGTGCCAGCAGGCCGGGAATGGGTTCACCCCTCCACTTT
CASRPGMGSPLHF
>.|.|TRBJ2-3|TRBV25-1
TGTGCCAGCAGTGAATATCCCCTCGAGACAGATACGCAGTATTTT
CASSEYPLETDTQYF